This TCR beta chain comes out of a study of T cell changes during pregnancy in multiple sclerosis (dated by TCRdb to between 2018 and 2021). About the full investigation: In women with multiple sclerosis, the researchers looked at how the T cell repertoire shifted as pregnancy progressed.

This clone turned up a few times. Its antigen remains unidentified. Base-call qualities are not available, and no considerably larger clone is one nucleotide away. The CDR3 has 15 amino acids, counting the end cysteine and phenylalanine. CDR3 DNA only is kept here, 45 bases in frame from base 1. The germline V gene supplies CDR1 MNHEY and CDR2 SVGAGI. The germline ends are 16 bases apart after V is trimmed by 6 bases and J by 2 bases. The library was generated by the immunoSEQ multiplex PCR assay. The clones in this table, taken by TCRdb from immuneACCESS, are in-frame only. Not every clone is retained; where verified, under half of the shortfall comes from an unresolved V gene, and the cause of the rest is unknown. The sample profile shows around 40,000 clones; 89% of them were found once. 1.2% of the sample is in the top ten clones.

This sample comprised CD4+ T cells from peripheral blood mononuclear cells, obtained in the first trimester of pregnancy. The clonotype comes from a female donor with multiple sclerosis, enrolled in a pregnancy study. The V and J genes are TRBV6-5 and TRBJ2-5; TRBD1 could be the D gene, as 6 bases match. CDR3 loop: CASRGDIWRQETQYF. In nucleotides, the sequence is TGTGCCAGCAGGGGGGACATTTGGAGGCAAGAGACCCAGTACTTC.